A single sample gave rise to the 26 T cell receptor beta chains below, sequenced in a study of vaccination effects on CD4 cells after COVID-19. Once cultured for nine to ten days, the cells underwent separation to obtain CD4+ T cells. Their target antigens are unknown. Sequenced by immunoSEQ multiplex PCR; TCRdb stores in-frame clones only, minus some. The sample includes 50,000 to 75,000 clones, approximately 72% of them seen just once. Sample: CD4+ T cells from PBMCs cultured without peptide, taken before COVID-19 vaccination. The receptors here all came from a human donor who had a prior SARS-CoV-2 infection.

This clone turned up a few times. This chain connects TRBV7-2 to TRBJ1-1; no definite D call. V shed 2 bases and J shed 10 bases, with 11 bases lying between them. This CDR3 region has 12 residues. CDR1 is SGHTA and CDR2 is FQGNSA in the germline V gene. This chain's CDR3 is CASSLMLEGAFF. CDR3 sequence (DNA): TGTGCCAGCAGCTTAATGTTGGAGGGAGCTTTCTTT.

This clone was observed a handful of times. The rearrangement joins TRBV18 to TRBJ2-5; 7 bases agree with TRBD1. With 3 bases clipped from V and 3 bases from J, the junction kept 7 bases outside the gene matches. Per the germline V gene, CDR1 is KGHSH and CDR2 is LQKENI. The CDR3 sequence is 15 residues long. DNA of the CDR3: TGTGCCAGCTCACCGATGACAGGGTATGAAGAGACCCAGTACTTC. As protein: CASSPMTGYEETQYF.

The chain uses TRBV13 and TRBJ2-3; no reliable D call. This CDR3 comprises 13 residues. Trimming took 9 bases from V and 0 from J, leaving 10 bases between them. In germline, CDR1 is PRHDT, CDR2 FYEKMQ (reference sequence). DNA for the CDR3: TGTGCCAGACCAACCAATAGCACAGATACGCAGTATTTT. Protein: CARPTNSTDTQYF.

This clone was recorded a few times. Other nucleotide sequences from this sample produce the same CDR3. This chain links TRBV5-1 with TRBJ1-5; TRBD1 might be the D (6 bases). The CDR3 has 15 residues. Germline CDR1 SGHRS, CDR2 YFSETQ. V lost 0 bases and J 6 bases, leaving 13 bases between the germline ends. CDR3 DNA sequence: TGCGCCAGCAGCTTGGGAGGGGGAGGCGGTCAGCCCCAGCATTTT. Its protein is CASSLGGGGGQPQHF.

The chain has TRBV6-5 and TRBJ2-1; 8 nucleotides line up with TRBD1. The trim removed 8 bases at V and 3 bases at J, leaving 3 bases unmatched. This CDR3 has 13 amino acids. CDR1 MNHEY and CDR2 SVGAGI come from the germline V gene. This CDR3 reads CASGQGLYNEQFF. DNA of the CDR3: TGTGCCAGCGGACAGGGACTCTACAATGAGCAGTTCTTC.

The chain is built from TRBV7-9 and TRBJ2-1, with a possible D match to TRBD1 (6 bases). The CDR3 has 15 amino acids. Germline assignment: CDR1 SEHNR and CDR2 FQNEAQ (reference sequence). Trimming removed 0 bases at V and 10 bases at J, with 16 bases between. The CDR3 bases are TGTGCCAGCAGCTTAGCGGGCAGGGGATCGAACGAGCAGTTCTTC. Its translation: CASSLAGRGSNEQFF.

The chain employs TRBV5-1 and TRBJ2-7; tentatively, D is TRBD2 (6 bases). Deletions cut 5 bases from V and 5 bases from J, with 14 bases between. CDR3 size: 13 residues. Germline V gives CDR1 SGHRS, CDR2 YFSETQ. The CDR3 sequence is CASRVGRGNEQYF. In DNA, the CDR3 is TGCGCCAGCAGGGTCGGGAGAGGAAACGAGCAGTACTTC. Drawing the rest from reference TRBV5-1 and TRBJ2-7, the complete variable domain is KAGVTQTPRYLIKTRGQQVTLSCSPISGHRSVSWYQQTPGQGLQFLFEYFSETQRNKGNFPGRFSGRQFSNSRSEMNVSTLELGDSALYLCASRVGRGNEQYFGPGTRLTVT.

J is TRBJ2-5 and V is TRBV5-1; tentatively, D is TRBD2 (7 bases). There are 16 residues in the CDR3. The germline V gene encodes CDR1 SGHRS and CDR2 YFSETQ. Trimming cost V 1 base and J 5 bases, with 18 bases left between them. CDR3 sequence: CASSLNFAGAGETQYF. CDR3 coding DNA: TGCGCCAGCAGCTTGAATTTTGCGGGGGCGGGGGAGACCCAGTACTTC.

The gene calls are TRBV20-1 and TRBJ1-1; no firm D call. The CDR3 consists of 11 residues. Germline CDR1 DFQATT, CDR2 SNEGSKA (reference sequence). Trimming removed 2 bases from V and 7 bases from J, with 8 bases in between. The CDR3 loop reads CSARRYYEAFF. CDR3 DNA sequence: TGCAGTGCTAGACGGTACTATGAAGCTTTCTTT.

The chain couples TRBV5-4 to TRBJ2-1, with 10 bases lining up with TRBD1. CDR3 length equals 15 residues. Germline V gene data show CDR1 as SGHNT and CDR2 as YYREEE (reference sequence). The V gene end was trimmed by 0 bases and the J gene end by 7 bases; junction bases not matched to a gene: 4. CDR3 in DNA: TGTGCCAGCAGCTTGGGGGGACAGGGGAGGAATGAGCAGTTCTTC. Protein: CASSLGGQGRNEQFF.

This rearrangement joins TRBV30 to TRBJ2-7; the D is unclear. Germline lookup yields CDR1 GTSNPN and CDR2 SVGIG (reference sequence). CDR3 size: 14 residues. V lost 2 bases and J 3 bases, leaving 14 bases between the germline ends. The CDR3 is CAWSTLTEFYEQYF. The CDR3 DNA follows: TGTGCCTGGAGTACTTTGACTGAATTCTACGAGCAGTACTTC.

This clone has a handful of counts. The J gene is TRBJ2-1, the V gene TRBV14; tentative D call: TRBD1 (5 bases). Germline-derived CDR1 and CDR2 are SGHDN and FVKESK. This CDR3 is built from 14 residues. Trimming took off 4 bases at V and 9 bases at J, with 16 bases between the two ends. DNA for the CDR3: TGTGCCAGCAGCCGCTGTCGCAGGGTATGTGAGCAGTTCTTC. It translates to CASSRCRRVCEQFF.

The rearrangement joins TRBV7-9 to TRBJ1-1; TRBD1 agrees at 8 bases. This CDR3 has 15 amino acids. Germline lookup yields CDR1 SEHNR and CDR2 FQNEAQ (reference sequence). The V segment lost 6 bases and the J segment 3 bases; nucleotides outside the gene matches: 9. The CDR3 DNA reads as TGTGCCAGCAGAGAGAACAGGGGGATTGACACTGAAGCTTTCTTT. This translates into CASRENRGIDTEAFF.

V is TRBV5-1 and J is TRBJ2-3, with 10 bases lining up with TRBD2. Per the germline V gene, CDR1 is SGHRS and CDR2 is YFSETQ. J lost 2 bases, V lost 0 bases, and 9 bases had no gene match. CDR3 length equals 18 residues. In nucleotides, the CDR3 is TGCGCCAGCAGCTTGGCGCCTAGCGGGAGTATGGACACAGATACGCAGTATTTT. Protein sequence: CASSLAPSGSMDTDTQYF.

CDR3 DNA sequence: TGCGCCAGCAGCTACCTAGCGGGGGGGACTGAAGAGACCCAGTACTTC. It specifies CASSYLAGGTEETQYF. The gene calls are TRBV5-1 and TRBJ2-5, with 12 bases lining up with TRBD2. The ends lost 3 bases at V and 3 bases at J; junction bases unmatched: 6. CDR3 length: 16 residues. CDR1 and CDR2 (germline): SGHRS, YFSETQ.

V and J are TRBV30 and TRBJ2-1, with D perhaps matching TRBD1 (6 bases). The germline CDR1 and CDR2 sequences are GTSNPN and SVGIG (reference sequence). The CDR3 is 11 amino acids. The ends were cut back, 5 bases at V and 7 bases at J, with 9 bases in the middle. CDR3 sequence: CAWRQVNEQFF. CDR3 DNA: TGTGCCTGGCGACAGGTAAATGAGCAGTTCTTC.

This CDR3 reads CASSLAMGGLGTDTQYF. DNA of the CDR3: TGCGCCAGCAGCTTGGCCATGGGGGGCCTCGGCACAGATACGCAGTATTTT. The V gene is TRBV5-1, the J gene TRBJ2-3; D possibly matches TRBD1 or TRBD2 (6 bases each). The germline V and J ends were trimmed by 0 bases and 1 base, with 15 bases remaining between them. The CDR3 is 17 amino acids. Germline V gives CDR1 SGHRS, CDR2 YFSETQ. The variable domain in full, completed from reference TRBV5-1 and TRBJ2-3, reads KAGVTQTPRYLIKTRGQQVTLSCSPISGHRSVSWYQQTPGQGLQFLFEYFSETQRNKGNFPGRFSGRQFSNSRSEMNVSTLELGDSALYLCASSLAMGGLGTDTQYFGPGTRLTVL.

The chain links TRBV10-3 to TRBJ2-3; 7 positions agree with TRBD1. V gave up 4 bases and J gave up 0 bases; unmatched junction bases: 1. The CDR3 length is 14 residues. In germline, CDR1 is ENHRY, CDR2 SYGVKD. CDR3 protein: CAISGDRSTDTQYF. CDR3 nucleotides: TGTGCCATCAGTGGGGACAGAAGCACAGATACGCAGTATTTT.

This chain joins TRBV18 and TRBJ2-1, with D perhaps TRBD2 (5 bases). Between the trimmed V and J ends, which lost 4 bases and 2 bases, there was a span of 12 bases. Germline lookup yields CDR1 KGHSH and CDR2 LQKENI. The CDR3 length is 15 residues. The CDR3 here is CASSLLDIAYNEQFF. CDR3 sequence (DNA): TGTGCCAGCTCACTACTAGACATAGCCTACAATGAGCAGTTCTTC.

This clone was seen a handful of times. The chain links TRBV25-1 to TRBJ1-1; D uncertain. Germline CDR1 MGHDK, CDR2 SYGVNS. This CDR3 has 14 amino acids. Trimming removed 1 base at V and 7 bases at J, with 13 bases between. CDR3: CASSEFGSPSEAFF. The CDR3 DNA sequence: TGTGCCAGCAGTGAATTTGGGTCCCCAAGTGAAGCTTTCTTT.

The chain has TRBV9 and TRBJ2-1, with TRBD2 matching 13 bases. Germline CDR1 reads SGDLS; CDR2 reads YYNGEE. The CDR3 totals 15 residues. V lost 3 bases and J lost 11; bases outside the gene matches: 8. This chain's CDR3 is CASSAGLAGVGQQFF. The CDR3 DNA reads TGTGCCAGCAGCGCCGGACTAGCGGGGGTCGGGCAGCAGTTCTTC.

This clone has a single count. This chain uses TRBV7-2 with TRBJ2-1; the match to TRBD2 covers 7 bases. The CDR3 runs 13 residues. V trimming: 2 bases; J trimming: 6 bases; junction bases outside the gene matches: 1. In germline, CDR1 is SGHTA, CDR2 FQGNSA. The CDR3 reads CASSLQRGNEQFF. The CDR3, as DNA: TGTGCCAGCAGCTTACAGCGGGGCAATGAGCAGTTCTTC.

This clone turned up a few times. V gene TRBV5-4 combines with J gene TRBJ1-2; TRBD1 might be the D (6 bases). Germline V lookup: CDR1 SGHNT, CDR2 YYREEE (reference sequence). The CDR3 has 13 residues. Deletions cut 4 bases from V and 8 bases from J, with 15 bases between. The chain's CDR3 is CASSPRQEMGYTF. As DNA, the CDR3 is TGTGCCAGCAGCCCACGACAGGAGATGGGCTACACCTTC.

This clone was detected a few times. V usage is TRBV6-5 and J usage is TRBJ1-2; tentatively, D is TRBD1 (5 bases). Trimming removed 0 bases at V and 4 bases at J, with 9 bases between. The CDR3 is made up of 14 amino acids. Germline CDR1 and CDR2: MNHEY and SVGAGI. The CDR3 reads CASSYSRGRYGYTF. DNA of the CDR3: TGTGCCAGCAGTTACTCGAGGGGCCGCTATGGCTACACCTTC.

The chain links TRBV7-2 to TRBJ2-5, with unresolved D. CDR3 length equals 13 residues. Per the germline V gene, CDR1 is SGHTA and CDR2 is FQGNSA. The germline V and J ends were trimmed by 2 bases and 7 bases, with 11 bases remaining between them. The CDR3 sequence: CASSLIADPTQYF. The CDR3 DNA reads TGTGCCAGCAGCTTAATAGCAGACCCGACCCAGTACTTC.

The V and J genes are TRBV2 and TRBJ2-7; D not certain. V dropped 7 bases and J dropped 0 bases, with 10 bases sitting between them. Germline V CDR1 and CDR2: SNHLY, FYNNEI. The CDR3 spans 13 residues. The CDR3 DNA is TGTGCCAGCATTTACGGAACCTCCTACGAGCAGTACTTC. Translating gives CASIYGTSYEQYF.